One TCR beta chain is described in this entry. Its specificity is not known. V lost 5 bases, J lost 4 bases, and 5 bases stayed unmatched. The CDR3 extends over 15 amino acids. Per germline, CDR1 SGHVS and CDR2 FQNEAQ. The data belong to a study of cytomegalovirus exposure and HLA in healthy donors. The overall study: The Caucasian-associated ancestry cluster held 80% to 90% of around 380 genotyped donors. Study-level points and caveats: Indistinguishability led to the exclusion of some V segments, TRBV6-2 and TRBV6-3 included. Using a false discovery rate of 0.05, a later analysis showed that 15,000 to 20,000 TCR beta sequences were associated with HLA alleles.

PCR was performed using 60 Vbeta and 13 Jbeta primers. TCRdb's table, derived via immunoSEQ multiplex PCR, lists solely in-frame clones and lacks some. The sample yields roughly 150,000 clones, 82% seen once. Sequencing was done on a sample of PBMCs. V and J are TRBV7-8 and TRBJ2-2; TRBD2 matches 9 bases. The TCR originated in a male donor in good health and CMV-seronegative. The CDR3 sequence is CASSRRGGRTGELFF. The CDR3 nucleotides are TGTGCCAGCAGCAGGCGGGGGGGCCGCACCGGGGAGCTGTTTTTT.